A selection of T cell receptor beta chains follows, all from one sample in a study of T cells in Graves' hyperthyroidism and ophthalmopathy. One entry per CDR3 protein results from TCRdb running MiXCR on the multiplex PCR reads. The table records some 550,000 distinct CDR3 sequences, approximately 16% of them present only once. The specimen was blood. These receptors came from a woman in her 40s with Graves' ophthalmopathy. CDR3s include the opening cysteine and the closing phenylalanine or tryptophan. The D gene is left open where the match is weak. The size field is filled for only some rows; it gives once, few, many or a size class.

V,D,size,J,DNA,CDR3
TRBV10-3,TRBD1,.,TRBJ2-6,TGTGCCATCAGTGAGTCGGACAGGGCTGGGGCCAACGTCCTGACTTTC,CAISESDRAGANVLTF
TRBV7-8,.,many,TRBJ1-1,TGTGCCAGCAGCTTTATTAGGGGGAACACTGAAGCTTTCTTT,CASSFIRGNTEAFF
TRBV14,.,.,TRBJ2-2,TGTGCCAGCAGCCAACAACAAGGGACCGGGGAGCTGTTTTTT,CASSQQQGTGELFF
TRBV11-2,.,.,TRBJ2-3,TGTGCCAGCAGCGCAGGGCTCGTTAGCACAGATACGCAGTATTTT,CASSAGLVSTDTQYF
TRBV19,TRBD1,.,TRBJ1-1,TGTGCCAGTACCGCATTAGGACAGGGGGCTGCGAACACTGAAGCTTTCTTT,CASTALGQGAANTEAFF
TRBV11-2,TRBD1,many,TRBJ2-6,TGTGCCAGCAGCTCATGGACAGGCTCTGGGGCCAACGTCCTGACTTTC,CASSSWTGSGANVLTF
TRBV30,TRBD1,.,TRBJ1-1,TGTGCCTGGAGTGTACCGGACAGGGGGAGGGGAAACACTGAAGCTTTCTTT,CAWSVPDRGRGNTEAFF
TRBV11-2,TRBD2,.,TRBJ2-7,TGTGCCAGCAGCTTAGTGGCGGGGGGGCCCTCCGAGCAGTACTTC,CASSLVAGGPSEQYF
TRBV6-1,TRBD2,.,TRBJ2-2,TGTGCCAGCAGTGACCCTAGCGGGGTCGGAACCGGGGAGCTGTTTTTT,CASSDPSGVGTGELFF
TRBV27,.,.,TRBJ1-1,TGTGCCAGCAGCTACAGGCCCTCCCTCATGAACACTGAAGCTTTCTTT,CASSYRPSLMNTEAFF
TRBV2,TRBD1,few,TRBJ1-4,TGTGCCAGCAGTGGACAGGGTTATGAAAAACTGTTTTTT,CASSGQGYEKLFF
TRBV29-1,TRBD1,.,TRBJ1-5,TGCAGCGTTGCGGGACAGGAGAATCAGCCCCAGCATTTT,CSVAGQENQPQHF
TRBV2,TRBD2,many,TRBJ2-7,TGTGCCAGCAGTGAAGCGCACAACGGGAGGGTCGAGCAGTACTTC,CASSEAHNGRVEQYF
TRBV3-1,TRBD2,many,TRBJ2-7,TGTGCCAGCAGCCTTGCCGGGACTAGCGTCTACGAGCAGTACTTC,CASSLAGTSVYEQYF
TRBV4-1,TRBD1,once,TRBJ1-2,TGCGCCAGCAGCCACTTCCGACCGGGACAGGGGAAGTATGGCTACACCTTC,CASSHFRPGQGKYGYTF
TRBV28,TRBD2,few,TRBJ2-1,TGTGCCAGCAGTTCCGTTGGGCTAGCGGGATTGTATGAGCAGTTCTTC,CASSSVGLAGLYEQFF
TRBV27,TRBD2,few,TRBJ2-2,TGTGCCAGCAGTGCTAGCGGGAGTACCCGCTCGACCGGGGAGCTGTTTTTT,CASSASGSTRSTGELFF
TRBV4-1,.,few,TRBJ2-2,TGCGCCAGCAGCCCTGATCTAGCGCGGCTGAACACCGGGGAGCTGTTTTTT,CASSPDLARLNTGELFF